This T cell receptor (beta chain) was documented in a study of T-cell reconstitution after alpha-beta-depleted transplantation in children. Germline values: CDR1 SGDLS, CDR2 YYNGEE. The V end was cut by 0 bases, the J end by 0 bases, with 13 bases between. The CDR3 spans 17 residues. This clonotype has just a few counts. Library preparation (for TCRbeta) was performed with unique molecular identifiers. TCRdb recomputed calls from the PCR reads with MiXCR, one row per CDR3 protein. The profile covers fewer than 550,000 distinct CDR3 sequences, with about an eighth appearing a single time and around 15% taken by the ten largest.

This receptor was taken from a female patient aged 2-15 years who had a stem cell transplant for aplastic anemia, so the T cells may come from the graft donor. This specimen was PBMCs, mostly from graft donor cells, taken 180 days after TCRalphabeta/CD19-depleted stem cell transplant. V gene TRBV9 combines with J gene TRBJ2-1, with D perhaps TRBD1 (6 bases). The CDR3 region has the DNA TGTGCCAGCAGCGTAGATGGGGGCAGCCTCTCCTACAATGAGCAGTTCTTC. Translating gives CASSVDGGSLSYNEQFF.